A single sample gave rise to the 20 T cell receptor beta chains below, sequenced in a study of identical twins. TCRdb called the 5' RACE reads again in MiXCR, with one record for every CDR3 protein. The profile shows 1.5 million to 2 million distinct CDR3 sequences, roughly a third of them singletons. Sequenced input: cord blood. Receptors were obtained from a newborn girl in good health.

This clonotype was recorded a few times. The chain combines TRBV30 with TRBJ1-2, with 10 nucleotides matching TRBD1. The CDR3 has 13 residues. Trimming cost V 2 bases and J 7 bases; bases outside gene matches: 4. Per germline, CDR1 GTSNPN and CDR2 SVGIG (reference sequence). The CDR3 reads CAWSRDRGSGYTF. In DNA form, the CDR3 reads TGTGCCTGGAGTCGGGACAGGGGATCTGGCTACACCTTC. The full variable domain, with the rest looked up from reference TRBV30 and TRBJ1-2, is SQTIHQWPATLVQPVGSPLSLECTVEGTSNPNLYWYRQAAGRGLQLLFYSVGIGQISSEVPQNLSASRPQDRQFILSSKKLLLSDSGFYLCAWSRDRGSGYTFGSGTRLTVV.

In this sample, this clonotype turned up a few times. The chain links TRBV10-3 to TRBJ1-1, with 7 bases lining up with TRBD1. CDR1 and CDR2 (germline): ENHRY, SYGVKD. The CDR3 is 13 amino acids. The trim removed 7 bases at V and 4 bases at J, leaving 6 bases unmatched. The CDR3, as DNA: TGTGCCATCAAACAAGACAGGGTCACTGAAGCTTTCTTT. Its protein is CAIKQDRVTEAFF.

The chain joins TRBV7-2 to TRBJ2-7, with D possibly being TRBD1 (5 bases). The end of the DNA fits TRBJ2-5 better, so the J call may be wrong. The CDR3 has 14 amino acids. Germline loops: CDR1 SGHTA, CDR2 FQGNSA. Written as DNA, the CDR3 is TGTGCCAGCAGCTTAGCCAGGGAACGAGAGACCCAGTACTTC. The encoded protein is CASSLARERETQYF.

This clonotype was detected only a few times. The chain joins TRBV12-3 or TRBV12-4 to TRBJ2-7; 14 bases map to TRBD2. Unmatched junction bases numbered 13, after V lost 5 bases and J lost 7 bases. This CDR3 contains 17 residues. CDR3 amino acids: CASSQTSGRASYNEQYF. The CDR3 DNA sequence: TGTGCCAGCAGTCAGACTAGCGGGAGGGCCTCCTACAATGAGCAGTACTTC.

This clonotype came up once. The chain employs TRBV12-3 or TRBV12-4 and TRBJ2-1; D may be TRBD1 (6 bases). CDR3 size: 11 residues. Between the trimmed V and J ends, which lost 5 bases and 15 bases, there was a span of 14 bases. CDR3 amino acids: CASSADRRRFF. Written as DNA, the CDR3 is TGTGCCAGCAGTGCCGACAGGCGTAGGTTCTTC.

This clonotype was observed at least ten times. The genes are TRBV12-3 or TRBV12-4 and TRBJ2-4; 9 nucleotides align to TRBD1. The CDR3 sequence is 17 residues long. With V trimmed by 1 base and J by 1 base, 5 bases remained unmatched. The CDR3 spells CASSLGDRVNAKNIQYF. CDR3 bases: TGTGCCAGCAGTTTAGGGGACAGGGTTAATGCCAAAAACATTCAGTACTTC.

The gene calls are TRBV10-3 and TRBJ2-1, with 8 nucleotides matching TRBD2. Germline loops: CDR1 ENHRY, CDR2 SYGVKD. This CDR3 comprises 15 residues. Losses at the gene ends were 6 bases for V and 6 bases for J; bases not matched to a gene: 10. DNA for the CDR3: TGTGCCATCAGCAATGGACTAGCCCCCGGCAATGAGCAGTTCTTC. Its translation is CAISNGLAPGNEQFF.

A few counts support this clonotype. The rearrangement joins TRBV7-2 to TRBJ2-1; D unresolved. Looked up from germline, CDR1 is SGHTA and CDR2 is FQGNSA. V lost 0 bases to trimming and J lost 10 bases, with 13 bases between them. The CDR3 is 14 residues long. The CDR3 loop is CASSLALSSYEQFF. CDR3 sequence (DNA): TGTGCCAGCAGCTTAGCTCTATCCTCCTACGAGCAGTTCTTC. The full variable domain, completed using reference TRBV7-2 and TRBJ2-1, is GAGVSQSPSNKVTEKGKDVELRCDPISGHTALYWYRQSLGQGLEFLIYFQGNSAPDKSGLPSDRFSAERTGGSVSTLTIQRTQQEDSAVYLCASSLALSSYEQFFGPGTRLTVL.

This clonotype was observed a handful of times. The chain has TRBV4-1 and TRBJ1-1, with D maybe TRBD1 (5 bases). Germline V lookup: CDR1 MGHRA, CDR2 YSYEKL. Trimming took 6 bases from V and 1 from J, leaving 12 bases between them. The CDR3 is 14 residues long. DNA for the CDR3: TGCGCCAGCAGGCAAATAGGACAGAACACTGAAGCTTTCTTT. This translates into CASRQIGQNTEAFF.

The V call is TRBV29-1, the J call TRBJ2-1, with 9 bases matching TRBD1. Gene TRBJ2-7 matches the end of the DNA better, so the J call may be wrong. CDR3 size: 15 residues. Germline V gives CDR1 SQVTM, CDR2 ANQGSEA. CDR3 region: CSTSTGGYSYNEQYF. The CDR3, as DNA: TGCAGCACTTCGACAGGGGGGTACTCTTACAATGAGCAGTACTTC.

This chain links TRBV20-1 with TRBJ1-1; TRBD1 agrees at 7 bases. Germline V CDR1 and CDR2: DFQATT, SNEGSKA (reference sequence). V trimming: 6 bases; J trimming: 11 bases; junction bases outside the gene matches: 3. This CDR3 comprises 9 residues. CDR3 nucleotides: TGCAGTGCGTCGACAGGGGCTTTCTTT. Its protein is CSASTGAFF.

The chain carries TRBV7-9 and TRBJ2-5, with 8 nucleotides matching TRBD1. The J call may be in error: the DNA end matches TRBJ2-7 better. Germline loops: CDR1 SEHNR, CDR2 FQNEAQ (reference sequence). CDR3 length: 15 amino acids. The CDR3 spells CASSGQGSLLYEQYF. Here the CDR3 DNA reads TGTGCCAGCAGCGGACAGGGCTCCCTACTCTACGAGCAGTACTTC.

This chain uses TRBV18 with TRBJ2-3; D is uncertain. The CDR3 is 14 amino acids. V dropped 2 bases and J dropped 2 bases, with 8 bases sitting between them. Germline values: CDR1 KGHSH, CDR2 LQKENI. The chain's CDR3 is CASSPIGLTDTQYF. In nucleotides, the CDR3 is TGTGCCAGCTCACCAATAGGGCTCACAGATACGCAGTATTTT.

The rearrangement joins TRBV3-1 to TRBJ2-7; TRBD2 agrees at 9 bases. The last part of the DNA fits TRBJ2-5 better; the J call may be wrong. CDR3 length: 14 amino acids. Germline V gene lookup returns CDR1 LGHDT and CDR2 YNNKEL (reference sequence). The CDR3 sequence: CASSTTSGQETQYF. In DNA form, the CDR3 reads TGTGCCAGCAGCACGACTAGCGGACAAGAGACCCAGTACTTC.

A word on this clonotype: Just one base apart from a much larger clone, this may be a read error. The CDR3 sequence is CASSPGQYSYEQYF. As DNA, the CDR3 is TGTGCCAGCAGCCCGGGACAGTACTCCTACGAGCAGTACTTC. This sequence joins TRBV4-2 and TRBJ2-7, with 7 bases lining up with TRBD1. The V segment lost 4 bases and the J segment 0 bases; nucleotides outside the gene matches: 3. From germline, CDR1 is LGHNA and CDR2 YNFKEQ. The CDR3 loop spans 14 amino acids.

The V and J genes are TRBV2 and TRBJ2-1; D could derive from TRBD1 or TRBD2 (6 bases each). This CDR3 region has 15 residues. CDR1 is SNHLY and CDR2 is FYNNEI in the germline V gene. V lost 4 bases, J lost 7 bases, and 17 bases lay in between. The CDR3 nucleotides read TGTGCCAGCAGTGTTGAGGGGGGAGGTACGAATGAGCAGTTCTTC. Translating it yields CASSVEGGGTNEQFF. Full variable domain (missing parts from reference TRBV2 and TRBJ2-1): EPEVTQTPSHQVTQMGQEVILRCVPISNHLYFYWYRQILGQKVEFLVSFYNNEISEKSEIFDDQFSVERPDGSNFTLKIRSTKLEDSAMYFCASSVEGGGTNEQFFGPGTRLTVL.

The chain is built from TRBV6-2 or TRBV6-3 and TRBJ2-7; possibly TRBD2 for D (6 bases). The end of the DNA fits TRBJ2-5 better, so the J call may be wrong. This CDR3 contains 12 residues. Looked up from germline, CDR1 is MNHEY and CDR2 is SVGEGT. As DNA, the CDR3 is TGTGCCAGCAGTTGGGGGGTAGGGACCCAGTACTTC. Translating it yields CASSWGVGTQYF.

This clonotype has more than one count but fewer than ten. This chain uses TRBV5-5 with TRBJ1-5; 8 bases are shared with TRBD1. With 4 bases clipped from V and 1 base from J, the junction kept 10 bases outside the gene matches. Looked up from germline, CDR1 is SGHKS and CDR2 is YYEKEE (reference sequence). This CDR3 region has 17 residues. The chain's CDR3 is CASSPRTGLLSNQPQHF. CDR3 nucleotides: TGTGCCAGCAGCCCTAGGACAGGGCTCTTGAGCAATCAGCCCCAGCATTTT. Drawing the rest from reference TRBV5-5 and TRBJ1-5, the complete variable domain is DAGVTQSPTHLIKTRGQQVTLRCSPISGHKSVSWYQQVLGQGPQFIFQYYEKEERGRGNFPDRFSARQFPNYSSELNVNALLLGDSALYLCASSPRTGLLSNQPQHFGDGTRLSIL.

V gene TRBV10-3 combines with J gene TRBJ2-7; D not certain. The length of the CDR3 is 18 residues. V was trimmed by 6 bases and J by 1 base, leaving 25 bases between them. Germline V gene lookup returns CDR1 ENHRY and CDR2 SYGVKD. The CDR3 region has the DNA TGTGCCATCAGCCGAATTAACCCTGGTGTGGAAAGATCCTACGAGCAGTACTTC. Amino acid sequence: CAISRINPGVERSYEQYF.

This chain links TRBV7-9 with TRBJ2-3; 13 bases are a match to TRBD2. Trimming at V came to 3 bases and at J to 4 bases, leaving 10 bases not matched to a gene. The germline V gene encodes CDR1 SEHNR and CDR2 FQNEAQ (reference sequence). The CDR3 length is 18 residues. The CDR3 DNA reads TGTGCCAGCAGCTTCGCCCTCGGGACTAGCGGGATTTCAGATACGCAGTATTTT. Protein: CASSFALGTSGISDTQYF. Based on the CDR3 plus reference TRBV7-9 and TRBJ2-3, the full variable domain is DTGVSQNPRHKITKRGQNVTFRCDPISEHNRLYWYRQTLGQGPEFLTYFQNEAQLEKSRLLSDRFSAERPKGSFSTLEIQRTEQGDSAMYLCASSFALGTSGISDTQYFGPGTRLTVL.